Shown below are 16 T cell receptor beta chains from a single sample sequenced in a study of CXCR3-negative and CXCR3-positive naive CD8 T cells. UMI-labeled 5' RACE yielded the TRB cDNA libraries. TCRdb reprocessed the 5' RACE reads and keeps a single row for each CDR3 protein, giving no DNA. This table holds about 62,000 distinct CDR3 sequences. The sample consisted of naive CXCR3- CD8+ T cells from blood. Subset noted: CD45RO-CCR7+CD27+CD95- naive CD8+ T cells lacking CXCR3 (TNR3-). These receptors were taken from a human donor in good health. Some clones in this sample may be carry-over from other donors' samples.

V is TRBV2 and J is TRBJ2-3; TCRdb gives TRBD1 as the D gene, but with no DNA this cannot be confirmed. Germline CDR1 and CDR2: SNHLY and FYNNEI. This CDR3 contains 16 residues. The CDR3 loop is CASSVGTGGTTDTQYF.

The V and J genes are TRBV7-9 and TRBJ2-3; checking the TCRdb D call of TRBD1 is not possible without DNA. The CDR3 is made up of 13 amino acids. CDR1 is SEHNR, CDR2 FQNEAQ, per germline (reference sequence). CDR3 in amino acids: CASSPTATDTQYF.

The genes are TRBV14 and TRBJ2-5; TCRdb indicates TRBD2, and absent DNA this call remains unverified. The CDR3 totals 18 residues. Germline values: CDR1 SGHDN, CDR2 FVKESK. CDR3 protein: CASSRPPAVGGGQETQYF.

The gene calls are TRBV19 and TRBJ2-7; lacking DNA, the TRBD1 call made by TCRdb goes unchecked. The CDR3 contains 14 residues. From germline, CDR1 is LNHDA and CDR2 SQIVND (reference sequence). CDR3 residues: CASSISTGASEQYF.

The chain uses TRBV18 and TRBJ1-4. The CDR3 totals 14 residues. Germline assignment: CDR1 KGHSH and CDR2 LQKENI. The CDR3 loop reads CASSPQATNEKLFF.

The rearrangement links TRBV29-1 to TRBJ1-1; TCRdb returns TRBD1, unconfirmable since there is no DNA. Germline V gives CDR1 SQVTM, CDR2 ANQGSEA. This CDR3 has 11 amino acids. The CDR3 spells CSVIQGAEAFF.

V gene TRBV7-9 combines with J gene TRBJ2-7; as DNA is missing, the TRBD1 call by TCRdb cannot be tested. The CDR3 spans 15 residues. Germline V gene lookup returns CDR1 SEHNR and CDR2 FQNEAQ (reference sequence). The CDR3 sequence is CASSLAWPGGNEQYF.

The V gene is TRBV18, the J gene TRBJ2-3; without DNA, the TCRdb call of TRBD1 cannot be checked. CDR3 size: 15 residues. Per germline, CDR1 KGHSH and CDR2 LQKENI. CDR3: CASSLGQASTDTQYF.

V usage is TRBV20-1 and J usage is TRBJ2-1; TCRdb calls TRBD2, which cannot be checked without DNA. Germline V gene lookup returns CDR1 DFQATT and CDR2 SNEGSKA (reference sequence). The CDR3 is made up of 14 amino acids. CDR3 residues: CSARLAGGNNEQFF.

The rearrangement links TRBV18 to TRBJ2-7. CDR1 KGHSH and CDR2 LQKENI come from the germline V gene. This CDR3 is built from 13 residues. The CDR3 is CASSLRPTDEQYF.

The chain's CDR3 is CASLTGAGDTIYF. J is TRBJ1-3 and V is TRBV28; TCRdb's D gene call, TRBD1, goes unchecked for lack of DNA. The CDR3 is 13 residues long. From germline, CDR1 is MDHEN and CDR2 SYDVKM. Full variable domain (rest looked up from reference TRBV28 and TRBJ1-3): DVKVTQSSRYLVKRTGEKVFLECVQDMDHENMFWYRQDPGLGLRLIYFSYDVKMKEKGDIPEGYSVSREKKERFSLILESASTNQTSMYLCASLTGAGDTIYFGEGSWLTVV.

The chain combines TRBV6-5 with TRBJ1-6; the TCRdb D gene call, TRBD1, has no DNA to confirm it. This CDR3 is 15 amino acids long. The V gene's germline CDR1 is MNHEY and CDR2 SVGAGI. The CDR3 reads CASSLTQGQYSPLHF.

CDR3 protein: CASSQDEVARGTDTQYF. This chain uses TRBV4-3 with TRBJ2-3. CDR3 length: 17 residues. Germline V gives CDR1 LGHNA, CDR2 YSLEER.

V and J are TRBV5-5 and TRBJ2-3; absent DNA, TCRdb's TRBD2 call cannot be checked. This CDR3 region has 14 residues. CDR1 and CDR2 (germline): SGHKS, YYEKEE (reference sequence). CDR3: CASSLVVGEDTQYF.

The chain joins TRBV27 to TRBJ2-4. CDR1 and CDR2 (germline): MNHEY, SMNVEV (reference sequence). The CDR3 is 15 amino acids. CDR3 loop: CASSLSGVGKNIQYF.

The J gene is TRBJ2-1, the V gene TRBV20-1; TCRdb reports TRBD1, a call that lacks DNA to check it against. CDR3 length equals 14 residues. The germline V gene has CDR1 DFQATT and CDR2 SNEGSKA (reference sequence). The CDR3 is CSARVEGGENEQFF.